This T cell receptor beta chain was retrieved from a study of OX40 agonist ivuxolimab in advanced cancers. The J segment lost 2 bases and the V segment lost 4 bases, leaving 7 bases of the junction unmatched. This CDR3 has 15 amino acids. The germline gives CDR1 LGHNA, CDR2 YNFKEQ. A word on this clone: No antigen is known for it.

General study findings and limits: In the expanded peripheral T cells, antigen specificity was never determined.

The method was immunoSEQ multiplex PCR; TCRdb's version includes in-frame clones alone and lacks a portion of them. The repertoire holds 70,000 or so clones, approximately 80% seen once, with 5.9% in the top ten. The rearrangement joins TRBV4-2 to TRBJ2-7; 8 nucleotides align to TRBD2. The source material was CD4+ or CD8+ T cells sorted from blood, sampled in a trial of the OX40 agonist ivuxolimab. This TCR was recovered from an adult with an advanced solid tumor such as melanoma, head and neck, liver or kidney cancer. The CDR3 here is CASSPGTRTTYEQYV. CDR3 nucleotide sequence: TGTGCCAGCAGCCCAGGGACTAGAACCACCTACGAGCAGTACGTC.